This T cell receptor (beta chain) was captured by sequencing in a study of shared clonotypes between healthy human individuals. CDR1 GTSNPN and CDR2 SVGIG come from the germline V gene (reference sequence). Trimming cost V 2 bases and J 2 bases, with 10 bases left between them. CDR3 size: 15 residues. Measured with immunoSEQ multiplex PCR; TCRdb has only the in-frame clones, and not every one. This table has 2 million to 2.5 million clones, 90% to 97% appearing once. To note about this clone: Other DNA sequences from this sample encode an identical CDR3 as well.

Specimen: naive CD4+ T cells sorted from blood. Subset reported: CD45RA+ positively selected. This chain joins TRBV30 and TRBJ2-6, with D possibly matching TRBD2 (6 bases). The TCR was taken from a man between 18 and 35 years old in good health. The chain's CDR3 is CAWSPGVAGANVLTF. In nucleotides, the CDR3 is TGTGCCTGGAGTCCGGGGGTCGCTGGGGCCAACGTCCTGACTTTC.